A single sample gave rise to the 27 T cell receptor beta chains below, sequenced in a study of blood T cells in healthy people across ages. Combining a sample-barcoded 5' primer with a J-beta primer mix, a second PCR ran for roughly 7 to 11 cycles. One entry per CDR3 protein, called by TCRdb with MiXCR from the 5' RACE reads. The sample yields hundreds of thousands of distinct CDR3 sequences, about 28% seen once. The specimen was blood. These receptors were taken from a woman of 80 years or more in good health.

At least ten counts were recorded for this clonotype. The genes are TRBV27 and TRBJ2-3, with D uncertain. CDR3 length: 13 residues. The germline V and J ends were trimmed by 6 bases and 2 bases, with 9 bases remaining between them. Germline V lookup: CDR1 MNHEY, CDR2 SMNVEV (reference sequence). The CDR3: CASRSWDTDTQYF. The CDR3 bases are TGTGCCAGCAGAAGCTGGGACACAGATACGCAGTATTTT.

This clonotype came up a few times. The rearrangement uses TRBV30 and TRBJ1-1, with TRBD1 matching 7 bases. J was trimmed by 11 bases and V by 4 bases; bases with no gene match: 7. The CDR3 sequence is 11 residues long. Germline CDR1 is GTSNPN and CDR2 is SVGIG (reference sequence). In DNA form, the CDR3 reads TGTGCCTGGACCGACAGGGTAGACGCTTTCTTT. Encoded protein: CAWTDRVDAFF. The whole variable domain, filled in from reference TRBV30 and TRBJ1-1, reads SQTIHQWPATLVQPVGSPLSLECTVEGTSNPNLYWYRQAAGRGLQLLFYSVGIGQISSEVPQNLSASRPQDRQFILSSKKLLLSDSGFYLCAWTDRVDAFFGQGTRLTVV.

This clonotype was picked up many times. This chain links TRBV6-2 or TRBV6-3 with TRBJ2-1; 7 bases map to TRBD1. V dropped 6 bases and J dropped 8; count of bases not matched to a gene: 13. The germline V gene has CDR1 MNHEY and CDR2 SVGEGT. The CDR3 totals 15 residues. CDR3 DNA: TGTGCCAGCAGGAATGCCGGGACAGAAGCTCATGAGCAGTTCTTC. Encoded protein: CASRNAGTEAHEQFF.

This clonotype was counted ten times or more. J is TRBJ1-2 and V is TRBV12-3 or TRBV12-4, with unresolved D. This CDR3 is 12 amino acids long. The V gene lost 3 bases and the J gene lost 3 bases, with 5 bases spanning the gap. The CDR3 DNA is TGTGCCAGCAGTTTCGGGGACTATGGCTACACCTTC. This gives the protein CASSFGDYGYTF.

About this clonotype: A read error may be the cause here, since a much bigger clone is one base away. In DNA form, the CDR3 reads TGCGCCAGCAGCACGGGAACAGGGTCGAACACTGAAGCTTTCTTT. It is translated as CASSTGTGSNTEAFF. The chain recombines TRBV5-1 with TRBJ1-1, with D perhaps matching TRBD1 (6 bases). Trimming removed 4 bases from V and 1 base from J, with 14 bases in between. This CDR3 comprises 15 residues. Germline V gene sequence: CDR1 SGHRS, CDR2 YFSETQ.

This clonotype was picked up a small number of times. Being one base from a much bigger clone, this may be a read error. This rearrangement joins TRBV6-2 or TRBV6-3 to TRBJ2-1, with TRBD1 matching over 8 bases. The germline V gene encodes CDR1 MNHEY and CDR2 SVGEGT. The CDR3 runs to 15 residues. The CDR3 spells CAGSFRQGPGYEQFF. The CDR3 nucleotides are TGTGCCGGCAGTTTTCGACAGGGGCCAGGGTATGAGCAGTTCTTC.

Worth noting for this clonotype: A read error may be the cause here, since a much bigger clone is one base away. The rearrangement joins TRBV4-2 to TRBJ2-3; 8 nucleotides agree with TRBD2. From germline, CDR1 is LGHNA and CDR2 YNFKEQ. The length of the CDR3 is 15 residues. DNA for the CDR3: TGTGTCAGCAGCGTTCTCGGGGGGGCGACAGATACGCAGTATTTT. Residues: CVSSVLGGATDTQYF.

This clonotype has only one observation. This chain connects TRBV11-1 to TRBJ2-1, with TRBD2 identical over 7 bases. The junction had 7 bases not matched to a gene; V was cut back by 1 base and J by 4 bases. This CDR3 has 16 residues. Germline assignment: CDR1 SGHAT and CDR2 FQDESV (reference sequence). The CDR3 nucleotides are TGTGCCAGCAGCTTAGGGGCTAGCGGCCTTTACAATGAGCAGTTCTTC. It codes for CASSLGASGLYNEQFF.

The table lists this clonotype with many counts. The rearrangement uses TRBV20-1 and TRBJ2-1; maybe TRBD2 (7 bases). V shed 6 bases and J shed 10 bases, with 13 bases lying between them. The germline gives CDR1 DFQATT, CDR2 SNEGSKA (reference sequence). There are 11 residues in the CDR3. The CDR3 region is CSAGGAEEQFF. The CDR3 region has the DNA TGCAGTGCGGGGGGGGCCGAAGAGCAGTTCTTC.

This clonotype came up many times. The rearrangement joins TRBV27 to TRBJ2-7; D not certain. Germline CDR1 reads MNHEY; CDR2 reads SMNVEV (reference sequence). Trimming shortened V by 6 bases and J by 0 bases, and 12 bases separated the two germline ends. The CDR3 has 14 amino acids. The CDR3 coding sequence is TGTGCCAGCAGCCCGTGGTCAGGCTCCTACGAGCAGTACTTC. The encoded protein is CASSPWSGSYEQYF.

On this clonotype: This clone may be a read error of a much larger clone one base away. This sequence joins TRBV30 and TRBJ2-7; D possibly corresponds to TRBD1 (5 bases). V lost 3 bases, J lost 3 bases, and 12 bases lay in between. The CDR3 is 13 residues long. Germline V lookup: CDR1 GTSNPN, CDR2 SVGIG (reference sequence). CDR3 in amino acids: CAWRVYRYYEQYF. DNA of the CDR3: TGTGCCTGGAGGGTATACAGGTACTACGAGCAGTACTTC.

Remarks on this clonotype: The junction shows a germline mismatch at one end, possibly a read error. This chain links TRBV2 with TRBJ2-3; D is possibly TRBD2 (5 bases). The CDR3 sequence is 15 residues long. Germline CDR1 reads SNHLY; CDR2 reads FYNNEI. This chain's CDR3 is CASTDGSRGVDAQYF. For the CDR3, the DNA is TGTGCCAGCACTGATGGGTCTCGGGGAGTAGATGCGCAGTATTTT.

The chain uses TRBV7-2 and TRBJ2-1, with 13 bases that match TRBD2. This CDR3 spans 15 amino acids. CDR1 is SGHTA and CDR2 is FQGNSA in the germline V gene. V trimming: 7 bases; J trimming: 8 bases; junction bases outside the gene matches: 8. CDR3 residues: CASNYRTSGSDEQFF. CDR3 nucleotide sequence: TGTGCCAGCAACTATAGGACTAGCGGGAGCGATGAGCAGTTCTTC. The variable domain in full, completed from reference TRBV7-2 and TRBJ2-1, reads GAGVSQSPSNKVTEKGKDVELRCDPISGHTALYWYRQSLGQGLEFLIYFQGNSAPDKSGLPSDRFSAERTGGSVSTLTIQRTQQEDSAVYLCASNYRTSGSDEQFFGPGTRLTVL.

In the case of this clonotype: A much larger clone differs from this one at a single base, so this may be a read error. The chain recombines TRBV7-9 with TRBJ2-7; the D call may be TRBD1 or TRBD2 (5 bases each). CDR1 and CDR2 from the germline V gene are SEHNR and FQNEAQ (reference sequence). The CDR3 covers 14 residues. V gave up 5 bases and J gave up 7 bases, with 18 bases separating them. The CDR3 DNA sequence: TGTGCCAGCAGCCCCCGGGGCTTTACCCTTGAGCAGTACTTC. This encodes CASSPRGFTLEQYF. The complete variable domain, with remaining parts taken from reference TRBV7-9 and TRBJ2-7, reads DTGVSQNPRHKITKRGQNVTFRCDPISEHNRLYWYRQTLGQGPEFLTYFQNEAQLEKSRLLSDRFSAERPKGSFSTLEIQRTEQGDSAMYLCASSPRGFTLEQYFGPGTRLTVT.

This CDR3 reads CASSPENTGELFF. The DNA of the CDR3 is TGTGCCAGCTCACCAGAAAACACCGGGGAGCTGTTTTTT. This sequence joins TRBV18 and TRBJ2-2; no definite D call. The V gene's germline CDR1 is KGHSH and CDR2 LQKENI. The CDR3 loop spans 13 amino acids. The germline V and J ends were trimmed by 2 bases and 2 bases, with 3 bases remaining between them.

The rearrangement links TRBV12-3 or TRBV12-4 to TRBJ1-5; maybe TRBD1 (5 bases). The V end was cut by 5 bases, the J end by 4 bases, with 12 bases between. The CDR3 is 14 amino acids. CDR3 DNA: TGTGCCAGCAGTCCTGCCCCAGGGAATCAGCCCCAGCATTTT. Protein product: CASSPAPGNQPQHF.

This chain links TRBV20-1 with TRBJ1-4; TRBD1 is a possible D gene (6 bases). CDR3 size: 11 residues. Trimming cost V 5 bases and J 10 bases, with 11 bases left between them. Per germline, CDR1 DFQATT and CDR2 SNEGSKA (reference sequence). The CDR3 protein is CSAGQGIKLFF. CDR3 nucleotides: TGCAGTGCTGGCCAGGGGATAAAACTGTTTTTT.

This clonotype was counted ten times or more. The chain links TRBV9 to TRBJ2-5; D unclear. Germline loops: CDR1 SGDLS, CDR2 YYNGEE. V lost 6 bases, J lost 0 bases, and 18 bases lay in between. CDR3 length equals 16 residues. The CDR3 loop reads CASTPSPNLYQETQYF. CDR3 DNA sequence: TGTGCCAGCACCCCATCCCCTAACCTGTACCAAGAGACCCAGTACTTC.

This clonotype was found many times. The chain couples TRBV7-2 to TRBJ2-3, with D maybe TRBD1 (5 bases). The CDR3 has 16 amino acids. Between the trimmed V and J ends, which lost 1 base and 3 bases, there was a span of 14 bases. The germline CDR1 and CDR2 sequences are SGHTA and FQGNSA. The CDR3 spells CASSLGGRGGTDTQYF. The CDR3 nucleotides read TGTGCCAGCAGCTTAGGAGGTAGGGGTGGAACAGATACGCAGTATTTT.

The V and J genes are TRBV27 and TRBJ2-2; D call uncertain. V shed 3 bases and J shed 4 bases, with 27 bases lying between them. CDR1 is MNHEY, CDR2 SMNVEV, per germline (reference sequence). This CDR3 is 20 amino acids long. The DNA for the CDR3 is TGTGCCAGCAGTTTGCAAGCGAGGACCGGAGCCCACTCTTCCACCGGGGAGCTGTTTTTT. Translation: CASSLQARTGAHSSTGELFF.

CDR3 residues: CASAPNRSINKTQYF. CDR3 DNA: TGTGCCAGCGCCCCCAATCGGTCGATCAATAAGACCCAGTACTTC. The chain links TRBV5-5 to TRBJ2-7; D gene ambiguous. The J call may be in error: the DNA end matches TRBJ2-5 better. The CDR3 covers 15 residues. Germline V CDR1 and CDR2: SGHKS, YYEKEE (reference sequence).

In this sample, this clonotype turned up many times. The rearrangement uses TRBV2 and TRBJ2-7, with D uncertain. This CDR3 contains 15 residues. The germline V gene encodes CDR1 SNHLY and CDR2 FYNNEI. Trimming pared 0 bases from V and 2 bases from J, leaving 11 bases between. CDR3 sequence: CASSEALYSAYEQYF. CDR3 DNA: TGTGCCAGCAGTGAAGCGCTGTACAGTGCCTACGAGCAGTACTTC.

This clonotype was observed at least ten times. The V gene is TRBV14, the J gene TRBJ2-5; D tentatively reads TRBD1 or TRBD2 (6 bases each). Per the germline V gene, CDR1 is SGHDN and CDR2 is FVKESK. The CDR3 loop spans 15 amino acids. V was cut by 8 bases and J by 1 base, with 17 bases left in between. In nucleotides, the CDR3 is TGTGCCAGCGGCTGGGGCCCGGGGGCCCAAGAGACCCAGTACTTC. Translation gives CASGWGPGAQETQYF.

This sequence joins TRBV6-2 or TRBV6-3 and TRBJ1-1; 9 bases are shared with TRBD1. Trimming took 2 bases from V and 10 from J; bases not matched to a gene: 20. CDR1 is MNHEY and CDR2 is SVGEGT in the germline V gene. The CDR3 length is 18 residues. The CDR3 protein is CASSYKTTGTGLFRTAFF. Here the CDR3 DNA reads TGTGCCAGCAGTTACAAGACGACCGGGACAGGGCTTTTTCGGACAGCTTTCTTT.

As for this clonotype: A much bigger clone sits one base away, suggesting this may be a read error. This chain joins TRBV20-1 and TRBJ1-5; D is undetermined. The CDR3 extends over 14 amino acids. The V gene lost 2 bases and the J gene lost 6 bases, with 14 bases spanning the gap. From germline, CDR1 is DFQATT and CDR2 SNEGSKA (reference sequence). CDR3 in amino acids: CSARTELGSQPQHF. The CDR3 coding sequence is TGCAGTGCTAGAACGGAGCTTGGCAGTCAGCCCCAGCATTTT.

This clonotype came up once. The chain recombines TRBV20-1 with TRBJ2-5; the match to TRBD1 covers 7 bases. Germline V gene data show CDR1 as DFQATT and CDR2 as SNEGSKA (reference sequence). Trimming at V came to 7 bases and at J to 1 base, leaving 3 bases not matched to a gene. The CDR3 contains 12 residues. The CDR3 is CSGDSVQETQYF. The CDR3, as DNA: TGCAGTGGGGACAGTGTCCAAGAGACCCAGTACTTC.

The rearrangement links TRBV10-3 to TRBJ2-2, with 7 bases fitting TRBD1. Germline loops: CDR1 ENHRY, CDR2 SYGVKD. J lost 2 bases, V lost 7 bases, and 4 bases had no gene match. The CDR3 is 14 amino acids. The CDR3 reads CAITGTVNTGELFF. In DNA form, the CDR3 reads TGTGCCATCACCGGGACAGTCAACACCGGGGAGCTGTTTTTT.